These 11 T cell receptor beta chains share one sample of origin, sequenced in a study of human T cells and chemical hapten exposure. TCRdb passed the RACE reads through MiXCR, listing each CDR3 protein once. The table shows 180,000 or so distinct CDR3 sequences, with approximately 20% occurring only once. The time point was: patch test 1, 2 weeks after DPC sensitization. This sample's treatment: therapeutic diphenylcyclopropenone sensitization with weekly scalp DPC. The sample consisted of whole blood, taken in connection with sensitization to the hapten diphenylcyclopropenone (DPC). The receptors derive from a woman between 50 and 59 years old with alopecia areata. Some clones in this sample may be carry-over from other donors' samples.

CDR3 sequence: CASSVLAGVNNEQFF. The CDR3 nucleotides are TGTGCCAGCAGCGTGCTAGCGGGAGTCAACAATGAGCAGTTCTTC. The rearrangement links TRBV7-3 to TRBJ2-1; 10 bases agree with TRBD2. The CDR3 has 15 residues. V shed 5 bases, J shed 5 bases, and the junction held 6 bases outside the gene matches. CDR1 is SGHTA, CDR2 FQGTGA, per germline.

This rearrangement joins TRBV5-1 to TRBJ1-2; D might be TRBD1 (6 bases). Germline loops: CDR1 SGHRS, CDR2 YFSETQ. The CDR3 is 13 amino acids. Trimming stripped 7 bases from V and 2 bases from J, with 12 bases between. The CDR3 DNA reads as TGCGCCAGCCGTCAGGGGTTCAACTATGGCTACACCTTC. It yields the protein CASRQGFNYGYTF.

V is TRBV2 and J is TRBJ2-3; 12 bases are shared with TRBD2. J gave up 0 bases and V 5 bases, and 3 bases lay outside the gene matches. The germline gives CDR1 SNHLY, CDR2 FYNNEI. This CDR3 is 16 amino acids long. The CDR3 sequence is CASSLAGGVSTDTQYF. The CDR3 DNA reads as TGTGCCAGCAGTCTAGCGGGAGGGGTAAGCACAGATACGCAGTATTTT.

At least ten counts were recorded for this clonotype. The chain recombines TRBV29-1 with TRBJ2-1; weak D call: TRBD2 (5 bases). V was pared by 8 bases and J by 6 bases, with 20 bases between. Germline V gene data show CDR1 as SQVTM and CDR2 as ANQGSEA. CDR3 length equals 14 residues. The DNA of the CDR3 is TGCAGCACATCCCTAGGGAGCGGATTCAATGAGCAGTTCTTC. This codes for CSTSLGSGFNEQFF.

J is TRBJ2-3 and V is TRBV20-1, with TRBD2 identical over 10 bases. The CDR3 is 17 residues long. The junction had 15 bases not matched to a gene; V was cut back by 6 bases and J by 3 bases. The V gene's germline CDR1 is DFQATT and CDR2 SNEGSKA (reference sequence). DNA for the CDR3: TGCAGTGCCCCCCAGAGGGCTAGCGGGAGCGGGACAGATACGCAGTATTTT. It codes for CSAPQRASGSGTDTQYF.

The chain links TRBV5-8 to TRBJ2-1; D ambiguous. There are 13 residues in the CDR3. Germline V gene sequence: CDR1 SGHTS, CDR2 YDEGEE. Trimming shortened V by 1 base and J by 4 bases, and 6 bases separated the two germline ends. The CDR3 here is CASSLTDYNEQFF. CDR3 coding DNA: TGTGCCAGCAGCTTGACAGATTACAATGAGCAGTTCTTC.

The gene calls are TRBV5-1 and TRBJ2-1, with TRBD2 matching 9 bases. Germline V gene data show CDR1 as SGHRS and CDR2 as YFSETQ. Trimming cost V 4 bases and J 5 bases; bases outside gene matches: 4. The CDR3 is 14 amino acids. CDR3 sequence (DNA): TGCGCCAGCAGCACCGGGACTAGCCACAATGAGCAGTTCTTC. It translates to CASSTGTSHNEQFF.

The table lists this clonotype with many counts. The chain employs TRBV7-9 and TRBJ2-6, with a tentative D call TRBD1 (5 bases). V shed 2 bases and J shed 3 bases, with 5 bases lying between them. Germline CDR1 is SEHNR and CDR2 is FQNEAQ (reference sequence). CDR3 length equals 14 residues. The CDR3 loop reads CASSLTGGANVLTF. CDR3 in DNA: TGTGCCAGCAGCTTAACAGGTGGGGCCAACGTCCTGACTTTC.

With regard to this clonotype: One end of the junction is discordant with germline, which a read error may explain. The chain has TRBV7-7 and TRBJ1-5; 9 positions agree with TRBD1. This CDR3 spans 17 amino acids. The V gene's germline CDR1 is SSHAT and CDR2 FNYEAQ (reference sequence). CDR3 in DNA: TGTGCTAGCAGCTCCCGTTCCGGGACAGGGCGCAATCAGCCCCAGCATTTT. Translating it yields CASSSRSGTGRNQPQHF.

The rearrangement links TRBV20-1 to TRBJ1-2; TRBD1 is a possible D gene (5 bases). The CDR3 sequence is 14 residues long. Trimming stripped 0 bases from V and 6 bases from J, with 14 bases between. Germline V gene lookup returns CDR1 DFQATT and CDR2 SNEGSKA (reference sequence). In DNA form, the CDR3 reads TGCAGTGCTAGAGATCTGAGGGGTATCGATGGCTACACCTTC. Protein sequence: CSARDLRGIDGYTF.

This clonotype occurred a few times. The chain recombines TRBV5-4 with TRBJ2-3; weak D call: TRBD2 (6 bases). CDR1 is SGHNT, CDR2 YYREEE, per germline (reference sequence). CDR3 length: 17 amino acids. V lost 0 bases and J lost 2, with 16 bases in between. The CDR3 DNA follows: TGTGCCAGCAGCTTGGGGCGCAGGCGGGACCTCACAGATACGCAGTATTTT. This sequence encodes CASSLGRRRDLTDTQYF.